This is a list of T cell receptor beta chains from one sample in a study of a mutant IDH1 vaccine in newly diagnosed glioma. Their recognized antigens are unknown. Sequencing was performed with immunoSEQ multiplex PCR; in TCRdb, only in-frame clones are kept and a portion is missing. The sample has about 32,000 clones; around 80% are singletons. The material was PBMCs, obtained from a glioma patient whose treatment included an IDH1 peptide vaccine. The source of these receptors is a man between 40 and 49 years old with glioma. Some clones in this sample may be carry-over from other donors' samples. Both conserved end residues are part of each CDR3. The D gene is left open where the match is weak. Rows may omit the clone size; those that give it use once, few, many or a size class.

TRBV6-5,TRBJ1-4,NA,TRBD1,15,TGTGCCAGCAGCGGACAGGGGTACCGTAATGAAAAACTGTTTTTT,CASSGQGYRNEKLFF
TRBV5-1,TRBJ1-5,few,NA,13,TGCGCCAGCAGCTTGGGGAGGGACTCCGCCCAGCATTTT,CASSLGRDSAQHF
TRBV11-2,TRBJ2-5,NA,NA,14,TGTGCCAGCAGCTTAGGCCGGGGCATTGAGACCCAGTACTTC,CASSLGRGIETQYF
TRBV5-4,TRBJ1-2,NA,NA,12,TGTGCCAGCAGCTTCGGCTACTATGGCTACACCTTC,CASSFGYYGYTF
TRBV27,TRBJ1-5,NA,NA,13,TGTGCCAGCAGTTTAGTTATGGATCAGCCCCAGCATTTT,CASSLVMDQPQHF
TRBV28,TRBJ1-1,NA,NA,14,TGTGCCAGCAGTTTCAAGGGGATTAGCACTGAAGCTTTCTTT,CASSFKGISTEAFF
TRBV2,TRBJ1-2,once,TRBD1,14,TGTGCCAGCATTTTGAGACAGGGGGACTATGGCTACACCTTC,CASILRQGDYGYTF
TRBV7-9,TRBJ1-3,NA,NA,12,TGTGCCAGCAGCTTAGAGGGAAACACCATATATTTT,CASSLEGNTIYF
TRBV7-2,TRBJ2-3,NA,TRBD2,15,TGTGCCAGCAGCTTGGGGACTAGCGGCACAGATACGCAGTATTTT,CASSLGTSGTDTQYF
TRBV15,TRBJ2-7,once,NA,14,TGTGCCACCAGCAGTGGATCTCTTCGGGACGAGCAGTACTTC,CATSSGSLRDEQYF
TRBV5-1,TRBJ1-1,NA,TRBD1,16,TGCGCCAGCAGCTTGGGGGACAGGGGGCGGGACACTGAAGCTTTCTTT,CASSLGDRGRDTEAFF
TRBV16,TRBJ2-7,NA,TRBD1,14,TGTGCCAGCAGCCTAATACAGGGGTCCCACGAGCAGTACTTC,CASSLIQGSHEQYF
TRBV6-1,TRBJ1-5,NA,TRBD1,16,TGTGCCAGCAGTGAAGAGGAGGGGACAGGGGACCAGCCCCAGCATTTT,CASSEEEGTGDQPQHF
TRBV29-1,TRBJ1-1,few,TRBD1,11,TGCAGCGGGGGAACAGGGGGCACGGCTTTCTTT,CSGGTGGTAFF
TRBV5-4,TRBJ2-3,NA,NA,15,TGTGCCAGCAGCTTGGATTCAGGGCTCACAGATACGCAGTATTTT,CASSLDSGLTDTQYF
TRBV19,TRBJ1-6,NA,NA,12,TGTGCCAGTAGTAACAGGGATTCACCCCTCCACTTT,CASSNRDSPLHF
TRBV5-4,TRBJ2-7,NA,NA,12,TGTGCCAGCAGCACTGGACCGTTGGAGCAGTACTTC,CASSTGPLEQYF
TRBV5-6,TRBJ2-7,NA,TRBD1,16,TGTGCCAGCAGCTTAGGACAGGGAATTGCGACCTACGAGCAGTACTTC,CASSLGQGIATYEQYF
TRBV5-1,TRBJ1-1,NA,NA,14,TGCGCCAGCAGCTTGGTGGTCATGAACACTGAAGCTTTCTTT,CASSLVVMNTEAFF
TRBV11-1,TRBJ2-3,NA,TRBD2,15,TGTGCCAGCAGCTTCACTAGCGGGGGGGCAGATACGCAGTATTTT,CASSFTSGGADTQYF
TRBV30,TRBJ1-2,NA,TRBD1,12,TGTGCCTGGAGTCTCACAGGGGATGGCTACACCTTC,CAWSLTGDGYTF
TRBV30,TRBJ2-7,NA,NA,13,TGTGCCTGGAGTCCCGGACAGTACTACGAGCAGTACTTC,CAWSPGQYYEQYF
TRBV2,TRBJ2-7,NA,NA,16,TGTGCCAGCAGCCGCCTATGGGGAGACAACTCCTACGAGCAGTACTTC,CASSRLWGDNSYEQYF
TRBV30,TRBJ1-5,NA,TRBD1,19,TGTGCCTGGAGTACAAGGACAGGGGCGGGTTGGTTTTCTGATCAGCCCCAGCATTTT,CAWSTRTGAGWFSDQPQHF
TRBV7-6,TRBJ1-1,once,NA,15,TGTGCCAGCAGCTTAGGACCAGGGAGGAACACTGAAGCTTTCTTT,CASSLGPGRNTEAFF
TRBV6-1,TRBJ1-3,NA,NA,15,TGTGCCAGCAGGGGCCGGGGTGACTCTGGAAACACCATATATTTT,CASRGRGDSGNTIYF
TRBV9,TRBJ2-7,NA,TRBD1,15,TGTGCCAGCAGCGTAGAACAGGGGCCCCCCTACGAGCAGTACTTC,CASSVEQGPPYEQYF
TRBV7-8,TRBJ1-1,NA,TRBD1,15,TGTGCCAGCAGCTTCATACAGGGGGATCGCACTGAAGCTTTCTTT,CASSFIQGDRTEAFF
TRBV19,TRBJ1-5,NA,TRBD1,14,TGTGCCAGTAGTGGGGACAGTACTTTTCAGCCCCAGCATTTT,CASSGDSTFQPQHF
TRBV9,TRBJ2-5,once,NA,15,TGTGCCAGCAGCCCCCGGGACTTGAACGGGGAGACCCAGTACTTC,CASSPRDLNGETQYF
TRBV6-6,TRBJ1-3,NA,TRBD1,13,TGTGCCGTCCAGGGGGCGGCTGGAAACACCATATATTTT,CAVQGAAGNTIYF
TRBV5-1,TRBJ2-1,once,TRBD2,13,TGCGCCAGCAGCTCGGCTACTAGCGGAGAGCAGTTCTTC,CASSSATSGEQFF
TRBV28,TRBJ1-4,NA,NA,14,TGTGCCAGCAGTTTAAGGCGGGAGAATGAAAAACTGTTTTTT,CASSLRRENEKLFF
TRBV7-9,TRBJ2-5,NA,NA,17,TGTGCCAGCAGCGTGGGGCGGGGGCCTCACTCTTGGGAGACCCAGTACTTC,CASSVGRGPHSWETQYF
TRBV9,TRBJ2-2,NA,NA,17,TGTGCCAGCAGCGTAGACGCGACAGCTACGAACACCGGGGAGCTGTTTTTT,CASSVDATATNTGELFF
TRBV6-6,TRBJ2-5,NA,NA,11,TGTGCCAGCAGTTACTTGGAGACCCAGTACTTC,CASSYLETQYF
TRBV6-5,TRBJ1-4,NA,NA,15,TGTGCCAGCAGTTACTCGGGGGGAACTAATGAAAAACTGTTTTTT,CASSYSGGTNEKLFF
TRBV5-8,TRBJ2-7,NA,TRBD1,14,TGTGCCAGCAGCGACAGGGGGATTTCCTACGAGCAGTACTTC,CASSDRGISYEQYF
TRBV25-1,TRBJ2-2,NA,NA,17,TGTGCCAGCAGTGAAAGGGGGACCTGGGGGAGGACCGGGGAGCTGTTTTTT,CASSERGTWGRTGELFF
TRBV19,TRBJ2-1,NA,TRBD1,15,TGTGCCAGTACTAAAGGTTGGGACAGGGGCAATGAGCAGTTCTTC,CASTKGWDRGNEQFF
TRBV14,TRBJ2-7,NA,NA,16,TGTGCCAGCAGCCAACTCGGGGGGCTAAGCTCCTACGAGCAGTACTTC,CASSQLGGLSSYEQYF
TRBV27,TRBJ1-1,NA,TRBD1,13,TGTGCCAGCAGCCTCACACAGGGGTTTGAAGCTTTCTTT,CASSLTQGFEAFF
TRBV27,TRBJ1-2,NA,NA,12,TGTGCCAGCAGGGGGGGTTACTATGGCTACACCTTC,CASRGGYYGYTF
TRBV5-4,TRBJ2-7,NA,TRBD2,13,TGTGCCAGCAGCTTCGGCAGCGGGGACGAGCAGTACTTC,CASSFGSGDEQYF
TRBV11-2,TRBJ2-1,few,TRBD1,15,TGTGCCAGCAGCTCCGTCACAGGGGTCGGGAATGAGCAGTTCTTC,CASSSVTGVGNEQFF
TRBV12-5,TRBJ1-1,few,TRBD1,13,TGTGCTAGTGGTTTGGAGGGGGCCACTGAAGCTTTCTTT,CASGLEGATEAFF
TRBV18,TRBJ1-4,NA,TRBD1,15,TGTGCCAGCTCTCTCTTTACAGGGGGCCCGGAAAAACTGTTTTTT,CASSLFTGGPEKLFF
TRBV5-6,TRBJ1-1,NA,NA,13,TGTGCCAGCAGCTTGGGATCCGGGACTGAAGCTTTCTTT,CASSLGSGTEAFF
TRBV14,TRBJ1-3,NA,NA,13,TGTGCCAGCAGTGTCAGGGGAAGAAACACCATATATTTT,CASSVRGRNTIYF
TRBV2,TRBJ1-2,NA,NA,13,TGTGCCAGCCCTGAGCGGGGCCGTGGTGGCTACACCTTC,CASPERGRGGYTF